Each of the 10 T cell receptor beta chains below was sequenced from the same sample in a study of early T cells in non-severe SARS-CoV-2 infection. TCRdb reprocessed the 5' RACE reads via MiXCR and lists one record per CDR3 protein. The sample includes roughly 66,000 distinct CDR3 sequences, 8% to 9.5% of them seen just once. The material sequenced was whole blood. The receptors originated from an adult who was a healthcare worker with PCR-confirmed SARS-CoV-2 infection or an uninfected control (not recorded which).

In this sample, this clonotype turned up many times. V and J are TRBV7-9 and TRBJ2-1; 10 bases map to TRBD1. With V trimmed by 4 bases and J by 4 bases, 4 bases remained unmatched. This CDR3 is 15 amino acids long. Germline V gene data show CDR1 as SEHNR and CDR2 as FQNEAQ (reference sequence). The CDR3 loop is CASSSGTGAYNEQFF. CDR3 nucleotide sequence: TGTGCCAGCAGCTCCGGGACAGGGGCTTACAATGAGCAGTTCTTC.

DNA of the CDR3: TGTGCCAGCACCTCACCTAGCGGGATTAGCACAGATACGCAGTATTTT. Translating it yields CASTSPSGISTDTQYF. The J gene is TRBJ2-3, the V gene TRBV28; 9 bases line up with TRBD2. The CDR3 spans 16 residues. The ends lost 7 bases at V and 0 bases at J; junction bases unmatched: 8. Germline V gene data show CDR1 as MDHEN and CDR2 as SYDVKM.

Ten or more counts support this clonotype. The rearrangement uses TRBV5-1 and TRBJ1-1; D remains ambiguous. V was clipped by 6 bases and J by 3 bases, with 18 bases between them. There are 15 residues in the CDR3. The germline CDR1 and CDR2 sequences are SGHRS and YFSETQ. The CDR3 coding sequence is TGCGCCAGCACCCTACAGTCGGTTGAGGACACTGAAGCTTTCTTT. This gives the protein CASTLQSVEDTEAFF.

The chain uses TRBV20-1 and TRBJ2-5; the match to TRBD1 covers 8 bases. Germline CDR1 reads DFQATT; CDR2 reads SNEGSKA (reference sequence). Germline trimming cut 6 bases from V and 2 bases from J; bases unmatched to any gene: 14. The CDR3 loop spans 16 amino acids. CDR3: CSATGALRTGQETQYF. In nucleotides, the CDR3 is TGCAGTGCCACCGGAGCCCTAAGGACAGGGCAAGAGACCCAGTACTTC.

This clonotype showed up many times. The chain links TRBV7-2 to TRBJ2-7; 8 bases are a match to TRBD1. Germline loops: CDR1 SGHTA, CDR2 FQGNSA. The CDR3 length is 14 residues. Losses at the gene ends were 3 bases for V and 2 bases for J; bases not matched to a gene: 3. The CDR3 region has the DNA TGTGCCAGCAGCTTGGACAGGGCAACCTACGAGCAGTACTTC. Translation gives CASSLDRATYEQYF.

The V and J genes are TRBV29-1 and TRBJ2-5, with D perhaps TRBD1 (5 bases). The CDR3 is made up of 12 amino acids. Trimming removed 4 bases at V and 6 bases at J, with 12 bases between. CDR1 and CDR2 from the germline V gene are SQVTM and ANQGSEA. The chain's CDR3 is CSVVVGAQTQYF. CDR3 nucleotide sequence: TGCAGCGTTGTAGTAGGGGCCCAGACCCAGTACTTC.

This clonotype was observed at least ten times. This chain joins TRBV6-2 or TRBV6-3 and TRBJ1-1; D is perhaps TRBD1 (5 bases). V was shortened by 5 bases and J by 3 bases, with 13 bases between the two germline ends. From germline, CDR1 is MNHEY and CDR2 SVGEGT. The CDR3 is made up of 14 amino acids. CDR3 sequence: CASSAGLVDTEAFF. CDR3 bases: TGTGCCAGCAGTGCAGGGTTGGTAGACACTGAAGCTTTCTTT.

About this clonotype: Possible read error: a much larger clone is one base away. This chain joins TRBV7-9 and TRBJ2-3; D ambiguous. Trimming stripped 6 bases from V and 8 bases from J, with 6 bases between. This CDR3 spans 10 amino acids. Germline V gene lookup returns CDR1 SEHNR and CDR2 FQNEAQ (reference sequence). CDR3 region: CASRAGTQYF. The DNA of the CDR3 is TGTGCCAGCAGAGCAGGTACGCAGTATTTT.

This clonotype was counted at least ten times. The chain carries TRBV29-1 and TRBJ2-7, with 7 bases identical to TRBD1. Germline trimming cut 7 bases from V and 2 bases from J; bases unmatched to any gene: 5. CDR3 length equals 12 residues. Germline V gene sequence: CDR1 SQVTM, CDR2 ANQGSEA. The CDR3 region has the DNA TGCAGCGCTATTGGACAGGCCTACGAGCAGTACTTC. Protein: CSAIGQAYEQYF.

This clonotype was picked up a small number of times. The rearrangement joins TRBV21-1 to TRBJ1-6; the D segment call TRBD1 is taken from the table without a DNA check. TRBV21-1 is termed a pseudogene. The CDR3 runs to 16 residues. CDR3 sequence reads: CASSEEWDSGVAPLHF. The CDR3 DNA sequence: TGTGCCAGCAGCGAAGAGTGGGACAGTGGAGTGGCACCCCTCCACTTT.